Each of the 29 T cell receptor beta chains below was sequenced from the same sample in a study of CD8+ T cells in alopecia areata. The sequencing template was cDNA reverse transcribed from extracted RNA. Sequencing was performed with immunoSEQ multiplex PCR; in TCRdb, only in-frame clones are kept and a portion is missing. This table has approximately 150,000 clones, around 87% appearing once. Here the sequenced sample was CD8+ T cells sorted from blood, taken at week 0. Receptors were obtained from a human donor with alopecia areata.

This clone was counted once. J is TRBJ2-6 and V is TRBV4-2; D call uncertain. This CDR3 contains 18 residues. From germline, CDR1 is LGHNA and CDR2 YNFKEQ. V dropped 0 bases and J dropped 0 bases, with 12 bases sitting between them. This CDR3 is CASSQDSSAFSGANVLTF. CDR3 DNA sequence: TGTGCCAGCAGCCAAGACTCCTCGGCATTCTCTGGGGCCAACGTCCTGACTTTC.

This chain joins TRBV9 and TRBJ1-5; D perhaps matches TRBD1 (5 bases). Trimming took off 0 bases at V and 1 base at J, with 8 bases between the two ends. Per the germline V gene, CDR1 is SGDLS and CDR2 is YYNGEE. This CDR3 region has 15 residues. The CDR3 here is CASSVGDSSNQPQHF. The CDR3 nucleotides are TGTGCCAGCAGCGTAGGGGACTCCAGCAATCAGCCCCAGCATTTT.

This sequence joins TRBV27 and TRBJ1-2; 10 bases align to TRBD1. Germline assignment: CDR1 MNHEY and CDR2 SMNVEV (reference sequence). The CDR3 sequence is 15 residues long. The V segment lost 2 bases and the J segment 3 bases; nucleotides outside the gene matches: 3. This CDR3 reads CASSLVGQGDYGYTF. CDR3 DNA: TGTGCCAGCAGTTTAGTCGGACAGGGGGACTATGGCTACACCTTC.

In this sample, this clone turned up once. This chain links TRBV9 with TRBJ2-1, with D tentatively TRBD1 (6 bases). Trimming pared 1 base from V and 8 bases from J, leaving 13 bases between. The germline gives CDR1 SGDLS, CDR2 YYNGEE. CDR3 size: 14 residues. CDR3 bases: TGTGCCAGCAGCGTAAGCAGGGGTGTCGATGAGCAGTTCTTC. This encodes CASSVSRGVDEQFF.

On this clone itself: Other nucleotide sequences from this sample produce the same CDR3. This chain uses TRBV27 with TRBJ1-5; maybe TRBD1 (5 bases). Germline V gene data show CDR1 as MNHEY and CDR2 as SMNVEV (reference sequence). Trimming removed 5 bases from V and 6 bases from J, with 8 bases in between. This CDR3 spans 12 amino acids. DNA of the CDR3: TGTGCCAGCAGTCTCCAGGGTCAGCCCCAGCATTTT. Translated, it gives CASSLQGQPQHF.

A single count supports this clone. The V and J genes are TRBV28 and TRBJ2-7, with D perhaps TRBD1 (6 bases). The CDR3 covers 14 residues. V lost 3 bases to trimming and J lost 7 bases, with 16 bases between them. Germline lookup yields CDR1 MDHEN and CDR2 SYDVKM. This CDR3 reads CASSFGRGIREQYF. DNA for the CDR3: TGTGCCAGCAGTTTCGGCAGGGGAATAAGGGAGCAGTACTTC.

The V call is TRBV9, the J call TRBJ2-3; the D gene is possibly TRBD2 (6 bases). The length of the CDR3 is 14 residues. Germline V gives CDR1 SGDLS, CDR2 YYNGEE. Trimming cost V 0 bases and J 3 bases, with 8 bases left between them. CDR3 region: CASSVGRGTDTQYF. CDR3 sequence (DNA): TGTGCCAGCAGCGTAGGACGGGGGACAGATACGCAGTATTTT.

The chain is built from TRBV19 and TRBJ2-7; 7 bases line up with TRBD1. V trimming: 2 bases; J trimming: 6 bases; junction bases outside the gene matches: 7. This CDR3 contains 14 residues. The V gene's germline CDR1 is LNHDA and CDR2 SQIVND (reference sequence). CDR3 in amino acids: CASSITQGSGEQYF. DNA of the CDR3: TGTGCCAGTAGTATAACACAGGGGAGCGGCGAGCAGTACTTC.

This chain joins TRBV4-1 and TRBJ2-1; TRBD2 might be the D (6 bases). CDR1 is MGHRA, CDR2 YSYEKL, per germline. This CDR3 spans 18 amino acids. The V end was cut by 1 base, the J end by 0 bases, with 16 bases between. The DNA for the CDR3 is TGCGCCAGCAGCCAAGGGGAATTAGCGGAGAGCTCCTACAATGAGCAGTTCTTC. As protein: CASSQGELAESSYNEQFF.

This clone was picked up a small number of times. The chain has TRBV7-9 and TRBJ1-1; no clear D gene. V lost 3 bases to trimming and J lost 6 bases, with 5 bases between them. This CDR3 is built from 11 residues. The germline gives CDR1 SEHNR, CDR2 FQNEAQ (reference sequence). The DNA for the CDR3 is TGTGCCAGCAGCTTTGGCTCTGAAGCTTTCTTT. It is translated as CASSFGSEAFF.

The genes are TRBV2 and TRBJ2-2; a weak D match, TRBD2 (6 bases). CDR1 is SNHLY, CDR2 FYNNEI, per germline. The CDR3 runs to 17 residues. V was cut by 3 bases and J by 6 bases, with 20 bases left in between. For the CDR3, the DNA is TGTGCCAGCAGTGATCTGGCCGGGGGAGAAGTCGCCGGGGAGCTGTTTTTT. Translating it yields CASSDLAGGEVAGELFF.

This clone was seen only once. J is TRBJ2-1 and V is TRBV7-9; a possible D gene is TRBD2 (6 bases). Germline values: CDR1 SEHNR, CDR2 FQNEAQ (reference sequence). The V and J ends lost 1 base and 10 bases respectively, with 11 bases between them. The CDR3 is made up of 13 amino acids. The CDR3 DNA reads TGTGCCAGCAGCTTAGGAGGAGGGCGGGAGCAGTTCTTC. It encodes CASSLGGGREQFF.

This chain joins TRBV5-4 and TRBJ2-1; D is ambiguous. V was shortened by 1 base and J by 4 bases, with 6 bases between the two germline ends. The CDR3 has 13 amino acids. The germline V gene has CDR1 SGHNT and CDR2 YYREEE (reference sequence). CDR3 residues: CASSLPTYNEQFF. The CDR3 bases are TGTGCCAGCAGCTTGCCCACTTACAATGAGCAGTTCTTC.

This chain uses TRBV7-2 with TRBJ1-2, with TRBD1 matching over 11 bases. This CDR3 contains 15 residues. V shed 4 bases, J shed 3 bases, and the junction held 4 bases outside the gene matches. Germline V gene data show CDR1 as SGHTA and CDR2 as FQGNSA. The CDR3 sequence is CASSYPGQGDYGYTF. As DNA, the CDR3 is TGTGCCAGCAGCTACCCGGGACAGGGGGACTATGGCTACACCTTC.

CDR3 amino acids: CASRTGGTNEKLFF. For the CDR3, the DNA is TGTGCCAGCAGGACAGGAGGAACTAATGAAAAACTGTTTTTT. V usage is TRBV27 and J usage is TRBJ1-4, with D perhaps TRBD1 (6 bases). The germline V gene encodes CDR1 MNHEY and CDR2 SMNVEV (reference sequence). The CDR3 sequence is 14 residues long. V lost 6 bases, J lost 1 base, and 9 bases lay in between. Full variable domain (missing parts from reference TRBV27 and TRBJ1-4): EAQVTQNPRYLITVTGKKLTVTCSQNMNHEYMSWYRQDPGLGLRQIYYSMNVEVTDKGDVPEGYKVSRKEKRNFPLILESPSPNQTSLYFCASRTGGTNEKLFFGSGTQLSVL.

The genes are TRBV5-1 and TRBJ2-7, with 8 bases fitting TRBD1. From germline, CDR1 is SGHRS and CDR2 YFSETQ. V shed 0 bases, J shed 3 bases, and the junction held 2 bases outside the gene matches. This CDR3 has 14 amino acids. CDR3 nucleotides: TGCGCCAGCAGCTTGGGGACAGGGTACTACGAGCAGTACTTC. As protein: CASSLGTGYYEQYF.

This chain joins TRBV29-1 and TRBJ2-1; 14 positions agree with TRBD2. The trim removed 1 base at V and 6 bases at J, leaving 2 bases unmatched. The CDR3 loop spans 15 amino acids. Germline lookup yields CDR1 SQVTM and CDR2 ANQGSEA. The CDR3: CSVEGGLAGVNEQFF. Here the CDR3 DNA reads TGCAGCGTTGAAGGGGGACTAGCGGGAGTCAATGAGCAGTTCTTC.

The chain combines TRBV7-9 with TRBJ2-5; D gene unclear. The CDR3 loop spans 13 amino acids. Germline CDR1 SEHNR, CDR2 FQNEAQ (reference sequence). The ends were cut back, 3 bases at V and 5 bases at J, with 10 bases in the middle. The CDR3, as DNA: TGTGCCAGCAGCTTGCCCCTCGGGGAGACCCAGTACTTC. This sequence encodes CASSLPLGETQYF.

The chain recombines TRBV14 with TRBJ1-6; D is ambiguous. CDR3 length: 14 residues. The germline V and J ends were trimmed by 2 bases and 7 bases, with 9 bases remaining between them. Per germline, CDR1 SGHDN and CDR2 FVKESK. CDR3 region: CASSQTETNSPLHF. The CDR3 nucleotides are TGTGCCAGCAGCCAAACAGAAACCAATTCACCCCTCCACTTT.

The chain has TRBV29-1 and TRBJ1-2; TRBD1 agrees at 8 bases. V trimming: 3 bases; J trimming: 5 bases; junction bases outside the gene matches: 14. In germline, CDR1 is SQVTM, CDR2 ANQGSEA. The CDR3 runs to 16 residues. CDR3 sequence: CSVDAGAKGQAYGYTF. The CDR3 DNA reads TGCAGCGTTGATGCGGGAGCGAAGGGACAGGCGTATGGCTACACCTTC.

The chain employs TRBV29-1 and TRBJ2-1, with TRBD2 matching 13 bases. From germline, CDR1 is SQVTM and CDR2 ANQGSEA. This CDR3 has 17 amino acids. Germline trimming cut 3 bases from V and 8 bases from J; bases unmatched to any gene: 13. The CDR3 loop is CSVEGLAGPARDDEQFF. CDR3 coding DNA: TGCAGCGTTGAGGGACTAGCGGGGCCGGCACGAGACGATGAGCAGTTCTTC.

The chain employs TRBV27 and TRBJ2-3, with 11 bases that match TRBD1. This CDR3 spans 14 amino acids. The V and J ends lost 6 bases and 6 bases, in that order; junction bases with no gene match: 5. CDR1 and CDR2 (germline): MNHEY, SMNVEV (reference sequence). This CDR3 reads CASRRTGGMDTQYF. The CDR3 DNA reads as TGTGCCAGCAGACGGACAGGGGGCATGGATACGCAGTATTTT.

This clone was detected a few times. CDR3 bases: TGTGCCAGCAGTGTCTCCGGGACCCGGACCGAGCAGTACTTC. It yields the protein CASSVSGTRTEQYF. The chain couples TRBV27 to TRBJ2-5; D may match TRBD1 or TRBD2 (5 bases each). The end of the DNA is better explained by TRBJ2-7, so the J call may be wrong. The germline V gene encodes CDR1 MNHEY and CDR2 SMNVEV (reference sequence). This CDR3 spans 14 amino acids.

V and J are TRBV27 and TRBJ2-1, with D tentatively TRBD2 (5 bases). Trimming removed 8 bases at V and 2 bases at J, with 7 bases between. This CDR3 comprises 12 residues. Germline assignment: CDR1 MNHEY and CDR2 SMNVEV (reference sequence). The CDR3 sequence is CASGSTYNEQFF. Here the CDR3 DNA reads TGTGCCAGCGGGAGCACCTACAATGAGCAGTTCTTC.

The rearrangement links TRBV9 to TRBJ1-1; no clear D gene. In germline, CDR1 is SGDLS, CDR2 YYNGEE. The CDR3 extends over 15 amino acids. V gave up 2 bases and J gave up 0 bases, with 11 bases separating them. This chain's CDR3 is CASSVFADMNTEAFF. CDR3 DNA sequence: TGTGCCAGCAGCGTGTTTGCAGACATGAACACTGAAGCTTTCTTT. The entire variable domain, with the rest obtained from reference TRBV9 and TRBJ1-1, is as follows: DSGVTQTPKHLITATGQRVTLRCSPRSGDLSVYWYQQSLDQGLQFLIQYYNGEERAKGNILERFSAQQFPDLHSELNLSSLELGDSALYFCASSVFADMNTEAFFGQGTRLTVV.

This chain links TRBV30 with TRBJ2-7; 9 bases fit TRBD1. Germline V gives CDR1 GTSNPN, CDR2 SVGIG (reference sequence). The CDR3 has 16 amino acids. Losses at the gene ends were 0 bases for V and 4 bases for J; bases not matched to a gene: 10. The CDR3 bases are TGTGCCTGGAGTGTACCGGGACAGGGCCAATCGTACGAGCAGTACTTC. It translates to CAWSVPGQGQSYEQYF.

V usage is TRBV4-1 and J usage is TRBJ1-5; D not resolved. Per germline, CDR1 MGHRA and CDR2 YSYEKL. V was shortened by 1 base and J by 0 bases, with 7 bases between the two germline ends. This CDR3 is built from 15 residues. The CDR3 sequence: CASSQGDGSNQPQHF. The CDR3 nucleotides are TGCGCCAGCAGCCAAGGAGACGGTAGCAATCAGCCCCAGCATTTT.

This chain joins TRBV29-1 and TRBJ2-7; 8 positions match TRBD1. Germline CDR1 is SQVTM and CDR2 is ANQGSEA. CDR3 length equals 13 residues. The trim removed 3 bases at V and 0 bases at J, leaving 1 base unmatched. The CDR3 region has the DNA TGCAGCGTTGAGGACAGGGTCTCCTACGAGCAGTACTTC. It encodes CSVEDRVSYEQYF.

The DNA for the CDR3 is TGTGCCAGCTCACCCAACCTAGCGGGGGGCCCCACAGATACGCAGTATTTT. Amino acids: CASSPNLAGGPTDTQYF. The chain links TRBV18 to TRBJ2-3, with 11 bases matching TRBD2. The V segment lost 3 bases and the J segment 2 bases; nucleotides outside the gene matches: 7. CDR1 and CDR2 (germline): KGHSH, LQKENI. The CDR3 has 17 residues.